The T cell receptor (beta chain) under discussion was sequenced for a study of spatial heterogeneity in lung cancer. Study background: On average, each unique TCR and UMI combination appeared more than ten times in raw reads.

Relative to its sample, this clonotype is medium-sized. Documented time point: sample taken at primary tumor resection. Unsorted samples of tumor, nontumor lung or frozen PBMC had their whole RNA sequenced. The CDR3 contains 11 residues. The germline V gene has CDR1 DFQATT and CDR2 SNEGSKA (reference sequence). Deletions cut 2 bases from V and 4 bases from J, with 6 bases between. TCRdb re-analysed the 5' RACE reads in MiXCR, keeping a single row per CDR3 protein. Counted here are 48,000 or so distinct CDR3 sequences, roughly 5% occurring once; the ten biggest clones make up around 10%. Sequencing was performed on PBMCs, taken at surgery. The gene calls are TRBV20-1 and TRBJ2-7, with D possibly TRBD2 on 5 matching bases. This receptor was taken from a male donor with early-stage non-small cell lung cancer. CDR3: CSARTGYEQYF. The CDR3 coding sequence is TGCAGTGCTAGAACGGGGTACGAGCAGTACTTC.